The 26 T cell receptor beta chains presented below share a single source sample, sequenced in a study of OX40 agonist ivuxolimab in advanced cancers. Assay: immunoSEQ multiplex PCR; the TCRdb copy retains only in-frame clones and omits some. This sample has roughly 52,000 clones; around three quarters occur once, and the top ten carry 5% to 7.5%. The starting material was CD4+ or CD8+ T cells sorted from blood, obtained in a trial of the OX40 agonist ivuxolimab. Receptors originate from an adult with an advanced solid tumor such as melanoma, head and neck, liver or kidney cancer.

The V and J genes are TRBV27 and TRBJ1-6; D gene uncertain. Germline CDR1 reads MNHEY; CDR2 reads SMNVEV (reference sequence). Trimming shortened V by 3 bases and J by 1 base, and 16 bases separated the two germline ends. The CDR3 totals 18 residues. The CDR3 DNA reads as TGTGCCAGCAGTTTTGGACTCCCTCCGGGATCCTATAATTCACCCCTCCACTTT. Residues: CASSFGLPPGSYNSPLHF.

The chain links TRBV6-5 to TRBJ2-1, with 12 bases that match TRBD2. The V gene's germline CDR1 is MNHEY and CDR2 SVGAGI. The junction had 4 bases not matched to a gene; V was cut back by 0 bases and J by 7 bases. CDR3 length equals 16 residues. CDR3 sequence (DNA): TGTGCCAGCAGTTACTCGCCTAGCGGGGGGGCGAATGAGCAGTTCTTC. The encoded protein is CASSYSPSGGANEQFF.

The CDR3 DNA follows: TGTGCCAGCATTCAAAACAGACTTAATTCACCCCTCCACTTT. As protein: CASIQNRLNSPLHF. The V gene is TRBV2, the J gene TRBJ1-6; D remains unclear. The CDR3 length is 14 residues. V shed 7 bases and J shed 6 bases, with 13 bases lying between them. Germline V gene data show CDR1 as SNHLY and CDR2 as FYNNEI.

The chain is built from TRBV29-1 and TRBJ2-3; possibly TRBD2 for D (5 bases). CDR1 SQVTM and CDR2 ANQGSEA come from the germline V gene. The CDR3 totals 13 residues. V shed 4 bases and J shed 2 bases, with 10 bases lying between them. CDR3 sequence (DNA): TGCAGCGTTGGGACTTTCTTCACAGATACGCAGTATTTT. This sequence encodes CSVGTFFTDTQYF.

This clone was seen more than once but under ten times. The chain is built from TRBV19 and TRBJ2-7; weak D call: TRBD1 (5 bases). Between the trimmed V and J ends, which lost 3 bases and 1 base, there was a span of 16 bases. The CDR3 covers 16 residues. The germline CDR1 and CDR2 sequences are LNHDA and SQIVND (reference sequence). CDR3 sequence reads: CASSIGLETVSYEQYF. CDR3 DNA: TGTGCCAGTAGTATTGGTCTGGAGACAGTTTCCTACGAGCAGTACTTC.

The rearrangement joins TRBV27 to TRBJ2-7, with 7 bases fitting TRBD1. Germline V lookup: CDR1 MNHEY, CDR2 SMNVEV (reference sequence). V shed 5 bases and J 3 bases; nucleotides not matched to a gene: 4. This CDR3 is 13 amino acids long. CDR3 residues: CASSPRQGYEQYF. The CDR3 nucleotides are TGTGCCAGCAGTCCGCGACAGGGCTACGAGCAGTACTTC.

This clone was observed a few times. The CDR3 DNA reads TGCGCCAGCTCTAGGGAAGTAGACACTGAAGCTTTCTTT. Translation: CASSREVDTEAFF. The rearrangement uses TRBV5-1 and TRBJ1-1; D not certain. The germline V gene has CDR1 SGHRS and CDR2 YFSETQ. The CDR3 contains 13 residues. V lost 7 bases and J lost 3, with 13 bases in between.

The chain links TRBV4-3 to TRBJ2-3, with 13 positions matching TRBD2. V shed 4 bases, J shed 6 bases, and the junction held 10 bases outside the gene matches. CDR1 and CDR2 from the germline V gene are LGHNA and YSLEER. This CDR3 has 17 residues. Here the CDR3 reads CASSLKRTSGGADTQYF. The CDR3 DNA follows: TGCGCCAGCAGCCTTAAACGAACTAGCGGGGGGGCTGATACGCAGTATTTT.

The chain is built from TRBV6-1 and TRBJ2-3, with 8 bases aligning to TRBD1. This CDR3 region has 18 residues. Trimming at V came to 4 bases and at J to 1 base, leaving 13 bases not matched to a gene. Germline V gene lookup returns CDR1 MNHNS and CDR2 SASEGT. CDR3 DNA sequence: TGTGCCAGCAGTGGTCCAGGGGGCGCAGGTTTAGGCACAGATACGCAGTATTTT. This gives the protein CASSGPGGAGLGTDTQYF.

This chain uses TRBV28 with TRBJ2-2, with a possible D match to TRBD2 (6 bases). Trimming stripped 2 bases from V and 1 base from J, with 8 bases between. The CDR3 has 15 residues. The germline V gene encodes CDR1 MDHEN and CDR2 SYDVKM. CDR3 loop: CASSLISGNTGELFF. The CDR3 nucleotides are TGTGCCAGCAGTTTAATTAGCGGGAACACCGGGGAGCTGTTTTTT.

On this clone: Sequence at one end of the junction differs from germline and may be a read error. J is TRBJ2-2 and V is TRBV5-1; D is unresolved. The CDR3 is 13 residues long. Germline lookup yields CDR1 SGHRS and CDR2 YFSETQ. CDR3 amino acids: CASSLAITGELFF. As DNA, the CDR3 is TGCGCCAGCAGTTTGGCAATCACCGGGGAGCTGTTTTTT.

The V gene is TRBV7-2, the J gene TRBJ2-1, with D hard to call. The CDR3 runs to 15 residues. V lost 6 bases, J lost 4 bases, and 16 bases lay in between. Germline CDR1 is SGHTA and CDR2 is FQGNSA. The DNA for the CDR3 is TGTGCCAGCAGTCCAGTCGTAGGCAGTTACAATGAGCAGTTCTTC. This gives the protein CASSPVVGSYNEQFF.

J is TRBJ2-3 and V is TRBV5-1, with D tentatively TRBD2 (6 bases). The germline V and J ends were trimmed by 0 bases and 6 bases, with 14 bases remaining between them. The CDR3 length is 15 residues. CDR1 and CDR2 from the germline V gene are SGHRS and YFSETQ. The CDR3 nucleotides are TGCGCCAGCAGCTTGGGGGGAACCGGAGGGGATACGCAGTATTTT. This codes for CASSLGGTGGDTQYF.

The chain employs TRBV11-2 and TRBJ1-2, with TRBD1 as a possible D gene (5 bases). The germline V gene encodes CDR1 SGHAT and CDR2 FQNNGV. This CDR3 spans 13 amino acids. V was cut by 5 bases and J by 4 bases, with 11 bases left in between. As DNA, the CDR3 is TGTGCCAGCAGCACCCGGGACTCCTATGGCTACACCTTC. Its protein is CASSTRDSYGYTF.

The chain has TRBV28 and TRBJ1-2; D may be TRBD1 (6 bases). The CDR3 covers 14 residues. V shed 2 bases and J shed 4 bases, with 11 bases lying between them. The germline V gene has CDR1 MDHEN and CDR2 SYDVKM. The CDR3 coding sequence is TGTGCCAGCAGTTTACCGGACAGTGTCTATGGCTACACCTTC. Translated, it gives CASSLPDSVYGYTF.

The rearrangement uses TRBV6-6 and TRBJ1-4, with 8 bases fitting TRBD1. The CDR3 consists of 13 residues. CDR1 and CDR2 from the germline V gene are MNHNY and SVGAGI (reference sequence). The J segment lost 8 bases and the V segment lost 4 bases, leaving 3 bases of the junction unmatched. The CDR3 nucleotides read TGTGCCAGCAGTTCAGGGGGCCGGGAAAAACTGTTTTTT. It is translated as CASSSGGREKLFF.

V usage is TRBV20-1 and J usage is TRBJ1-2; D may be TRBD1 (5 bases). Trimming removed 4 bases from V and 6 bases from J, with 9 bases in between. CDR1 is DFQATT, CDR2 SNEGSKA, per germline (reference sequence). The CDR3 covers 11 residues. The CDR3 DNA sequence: TGCAGTGCTATGACAGAGGATGGCTACACCTTC. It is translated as CSAMTEDGYTF.

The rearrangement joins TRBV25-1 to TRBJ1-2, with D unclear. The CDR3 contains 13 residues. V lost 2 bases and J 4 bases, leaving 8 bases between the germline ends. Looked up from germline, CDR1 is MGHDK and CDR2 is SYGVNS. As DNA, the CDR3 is TGTGCCAGCAGTGAAACCTTTTCCTATGGCTACACCTTC. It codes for CASSETFSYGYTF.

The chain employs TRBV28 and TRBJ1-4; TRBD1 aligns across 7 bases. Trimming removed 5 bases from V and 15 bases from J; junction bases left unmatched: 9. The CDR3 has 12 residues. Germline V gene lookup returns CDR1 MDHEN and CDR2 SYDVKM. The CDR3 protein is CASSEMTGWMFF. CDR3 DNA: TGTGCCAGCAGTGAAATGACAGGGTGGATGTTTTTT.

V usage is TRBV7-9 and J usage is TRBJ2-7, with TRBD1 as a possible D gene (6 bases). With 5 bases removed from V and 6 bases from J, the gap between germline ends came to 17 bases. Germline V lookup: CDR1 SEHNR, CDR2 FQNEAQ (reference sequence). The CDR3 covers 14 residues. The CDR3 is CASSPQGPAGEQYF. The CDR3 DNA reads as TGTGCCAGCAGCCCGCAGGGGCCCGCAGGCGAGCAGTACTTC.

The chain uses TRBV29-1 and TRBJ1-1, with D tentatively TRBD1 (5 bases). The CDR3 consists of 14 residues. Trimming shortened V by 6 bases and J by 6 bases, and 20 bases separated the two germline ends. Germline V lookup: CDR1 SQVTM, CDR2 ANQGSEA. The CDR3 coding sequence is TGCAGCGTGACAGAGGGGCGACCCTCTGCTGAAGCTTTCTTT. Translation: CSVTEGRPSAEAFF.

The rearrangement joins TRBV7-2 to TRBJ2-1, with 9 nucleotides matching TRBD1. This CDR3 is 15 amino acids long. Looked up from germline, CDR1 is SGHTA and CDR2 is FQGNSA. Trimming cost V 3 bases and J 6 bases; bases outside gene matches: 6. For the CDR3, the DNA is TGTGCCAGCAGCTTTACAGGGGGCGCGGGCAATGAGCAGTTCTTC. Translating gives CASSFTGGAGNEQFF.

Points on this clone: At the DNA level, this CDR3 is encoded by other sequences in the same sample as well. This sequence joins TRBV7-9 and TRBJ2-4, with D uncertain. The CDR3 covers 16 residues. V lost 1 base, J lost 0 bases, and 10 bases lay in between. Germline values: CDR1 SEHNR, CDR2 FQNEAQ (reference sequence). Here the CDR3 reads CASSLEGQLAKNIQYF. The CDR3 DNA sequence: TGTGCCAGCAGCTTAGAGGGTCAACTAGCCAAAAACATTCAGTACTTC.

As DNA, the CDR3 is TGTGCCAGCAGCTTGTTAGGCGGGCGAGGTATTCAAGAGACCCAGTACTTC. Residues: CASSLLGGRGIQETQYF. The chain has TRBV5-6 and TRBJ2-5; D is possibly TRBD2 (5 bases). CDR1 and CDR2 from the germline V gene are SGHDT and YYEEEE. This CDR3 has 17 residues. V was trimmed by 1 base and J by 2 bases, leaving 18 bases between them.

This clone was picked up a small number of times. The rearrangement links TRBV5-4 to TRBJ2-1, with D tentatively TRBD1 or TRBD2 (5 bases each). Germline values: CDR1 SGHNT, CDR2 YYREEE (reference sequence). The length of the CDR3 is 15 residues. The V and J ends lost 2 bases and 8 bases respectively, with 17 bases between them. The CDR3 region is CASSFAGDGYDEQFF. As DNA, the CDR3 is TGTGCCAGCAGCTTTGCCGGGGACGGGTACGATGAGCAGTTCTTC.

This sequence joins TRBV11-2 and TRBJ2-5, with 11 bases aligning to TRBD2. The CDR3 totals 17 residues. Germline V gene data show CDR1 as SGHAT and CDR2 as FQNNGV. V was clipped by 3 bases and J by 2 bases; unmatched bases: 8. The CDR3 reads CASSLGGLAGLQETQYF. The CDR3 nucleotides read TGTGCCAGCAGCTTGGGTGGACTAGCGGGCCTTCAAGAGACCCAGTACTTC.